This TCR beta chain was identified in a study of OX40 agonist ivuxolimab in advanced cancers. About the research overall: An agonistic human IgG2 monoclonal antibody against OX40 (CD134) was given. A mean age of roughly 62 years, range roughly 20 to 85, was recorded, and approximately 85% were male. Study findings and constraints: Partly responding patients at 0.1-3.0 mg/kg showed some of the smallest clonal expansion. By week 6 at 0.1 to 3.0 mg/kg, blood CD4+ and CD8+ T cells had expanded clonally.

Profiled with immunoSEQ multiplex PCR; TCRdb holds only in-frame clones, not every one. The table lists tens of thousands of clones, about nine tenths of them singletons. The CDR3 contains 17 residues. Germline V lookup: CDR1 SGHRS, CDR2 YFSETQ. The junction had 3 bases not matched to a gene; V was cut back by 0 bases and J by 0 bases. About this clone itself: Its antigen is still unknown. The same CDR3 also results from other DNA sequences found in this sample.

V gene TRBV5-1 combines with J gene TRBJ2-2; 9 positions agree with TRBD2. Sequenced material: CD4+ or CD8+ T cells sorted from blood, taken in a trial of the OX40 agonist ivuxolimab. The origin of this receptor is an adult with an advanced solid tumor such as melanoma, head and neck, liver or kidney cancer. CDR3 protein: CASSLVAGGPNTGELFF. The CDR3 bases are TGCGCCAGCAGCTTGGTGGCGGGAGGGCCGAACACCGGGGAGCTGTTTTTT.